Below, 2 T cell receptor beta chains from the same sample are listed, as sequenced in a study of blood T cell repertoires in COVID-19. Only in-frame clones appear in the TCRdb table, and some are missing; sequencing was by immunoSEQ multiplex PCR. Of roughly 250,000 clones in the sample, 80% to 90% were seen once. The specimen was peripheral blood. All receptors come from a man between 25 and 39 years old with acute or convalescent COVID-19.

The chain combines TRBV7-9 with TRBJ1-1, with D perhaps TRBD1 (6 bases). Trimming took off 5 bases at V and 4 bases at J, with 14 bases between the two ends. CDR3 length: 14 residues. Germline V gives CDR1 SEHNR, CDR2 FQNEAQ (reference sequence). CDR3 nucleotides: TGTGCCAGCAGCGGACGGACAGTTACCACTGAAGCTTTCTTT. Its protein is CASSGRTVTTEAFF. Combining the CDR3 with reference TRBV7-9 and TRBJ1-1 gives the whole variable domain DTGVSQNPRHKITKRGQNVTFRCDPISEHNRLYWYRQTLGQGPEFLTYFQNEAQLEKSRLLSDRFSAERPKGSFSTLEIQRTEQGDSAMYLCASSGRTVTTEAFFGQGTRLTVV.

The V gene is TRBV6-5, the J gene TRBJ1-2, with D uncertain. Germline-derived CDR1 and CDR2 are MNHEY and SVGAGI. The CDR3 extends over 12 amino acids. Trimming cost V 6 bases and J 2 bases, with 7 bases left between them. The chain's CDR3 is CASRESNYGYTF. In DNA form, the CDR3 reads TGTGCCAGCAGAGAGAGCAACTATGGCTACACCTTC.